A single T cell receptor beta chain is shown here with its context. The CDR3 is made up of 13 amino acids. The germline CDR1 and CDR2 sequences are WSHSY and SAAADI. Trimming left V 0 bases short and J 5 bases short, with 5 bases between. These data come from a study of T-cell reconstitution after alpha-beta-depleted transplantation in children. Unique molecular identifiers were incorporated during preparation of the TCRbeta library. Using its own MiXCR run on the PCR reads, TCRdb lists one record per CDR3 protein. The sample consists of approximately 630,000 distinct CDR3 sequences, around 13% of them appearing once.

V is TRBV10-2 and J is TRBJ1-5; D gene uncertain. The receptor's source is a girl aged 2-10 years with congenital amegakaryocytic thrombocytopenia, due to receive a stem cell transplant. The material sequenced was PBMCs, taken before TCRalphabeta/CD19-depleted stem cell transplant. CDR3 sequence reads: CASSESKDQPQHF. The CDR3 nucleotides are TGCGCCAGCAGTGAGTCGAAAGATCAGCCCCAGCATTTT.